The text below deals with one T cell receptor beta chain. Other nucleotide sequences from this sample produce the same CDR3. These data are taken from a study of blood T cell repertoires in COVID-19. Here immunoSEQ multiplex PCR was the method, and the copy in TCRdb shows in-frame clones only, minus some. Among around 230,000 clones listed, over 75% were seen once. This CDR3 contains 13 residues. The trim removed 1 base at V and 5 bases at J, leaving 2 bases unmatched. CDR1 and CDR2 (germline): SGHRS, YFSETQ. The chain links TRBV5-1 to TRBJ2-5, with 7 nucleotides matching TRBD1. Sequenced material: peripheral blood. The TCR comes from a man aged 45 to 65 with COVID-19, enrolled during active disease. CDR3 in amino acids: CASSLTGEETQYF. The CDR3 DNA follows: TGCGCCAGCAGCTTGACAGGGGAGGAGACCCAGTACTTC.